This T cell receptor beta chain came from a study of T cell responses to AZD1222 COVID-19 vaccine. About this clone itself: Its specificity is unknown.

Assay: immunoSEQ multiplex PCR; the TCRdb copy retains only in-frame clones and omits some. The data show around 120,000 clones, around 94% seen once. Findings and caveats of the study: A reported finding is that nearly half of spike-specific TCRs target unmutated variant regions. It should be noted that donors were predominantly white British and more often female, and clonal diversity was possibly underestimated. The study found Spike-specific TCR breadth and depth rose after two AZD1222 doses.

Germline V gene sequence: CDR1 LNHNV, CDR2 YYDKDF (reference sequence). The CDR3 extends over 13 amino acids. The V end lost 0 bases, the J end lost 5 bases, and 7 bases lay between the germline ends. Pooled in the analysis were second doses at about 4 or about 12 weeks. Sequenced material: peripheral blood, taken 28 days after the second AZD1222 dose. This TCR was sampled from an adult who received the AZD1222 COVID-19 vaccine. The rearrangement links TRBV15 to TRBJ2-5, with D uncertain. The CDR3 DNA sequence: TGTGCCACCAGCAGAGATCTCGAGGAGACCCAGTACTTC. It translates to CATSRDLEETQYF.